These 24 T cell receptor beta chains were sequenced from one sample in a study of cytomegalovirus exposure and HLA in healthy donors. The primer mix had 60 Vbeta and 13 Jbeta primers. Only in-frame clones appear in the TCRdb table, and some are missing; sequencing was by immunoSEQ multiplex PCR. The sample has 150,000 to 160,000 clones, 70% to 85% seen once; the top ten hold under 8.5%. Sequenced: PBMCs. The receptors derive from a woman in her forties or fifties in good health and CMV-seropositive.

V usage is TRBV5-6 and J usage is TRBJ1-4; D call uncertain. The CDR3 loop spans 14 amino acids. V was pared by 3 bases and J by 2 bases, with 8 bases between. The germline CDR1 and CDR2 sequences are SGHDT and YYEEEE. The CDR3: CASSSYSTNEKLFF. For the CDR3, the DNA is TGTGCCAGCAGCTCTTATTCGACTAATGAAAAACTGTTTTTT.

This clone was counted a single time. The chain joins TRBV30 to TRBJ2-7; 7 nucleotides line up with TRBD1. Germline V gives CDR1 GTSNPN, CDR2 SVGIG (reference sequence). The CDR3 covers 15 residues. V shed 2 bases and J 0 bases; nucleotides not matched to a gene: 7. Here the CDR3 reads CAWSRDSSFSYEQYF. For the CDR3, the DNA is TGTGCCTGGAGTCGGGACAGCTCTTTCTCCTACGAGCAGTACTTC.

This rearrangement joins TRBV5-1 to TRBJ2-5, with D possibly being TRBD1 (5 bases). TRBJ2-7 matches the DNA end more closely, so the J call is doubtful. The CDR3 is made up of 12 amino acids. The germline gives CDR1 SGHRS, CDR2 YFSETQ. CDR3 coding DNA: TGCGCCAGCACCGACAGCTCCTACGAGCAGTACTTC. Its protein is CASTDSSYEQYF.

Regarding this clone: The identical CDR3 is also encoded by other nucleotide sequences in the sample. This chain links TRBV5-1 with TRBJ1-5, with 7 bases aligning to TRBD1. The V and J ends lost 0 bases and 6 bases, in that order; junction bases with no gene match: 6. From germline, CDR1 is SGHRS and CDR2 YFSETQ. There are 15 residues in the CDR3. The CDR3 reads CASSLEGQGGQPQHF. The CDR3 region has the DNA TGCGCCAGCAGCTTGGAGGGCCAGGGGGGTCAGCCCCAGCATTTT.

V usage is TRBV30 and J usage is TRBJ1-1; TRBD1 agrees at 7 bases. CDR3 length equals 14 residues. J lost 2 bases, V lost 2 bases, and 5 bases had no gene match. Germline values: CDR1 GTSNPN, CDR2 SVGIG (reference sequence). The CDR3 here is CAWSPGQVNTEAFF. Written as DNA, the CDR3 is TGTGCCTGGAGTCCCGGACAGGTAAACACTGAAGCTTTCTTT.

The chain employs TRBV29-1 and TRBJ2-1; D remains ambiguous. From germline, CDR1 is SQVTM and CDR2 ANQGSEA. This CDR3 region has 11 residues. The CDR3 reads CSSKNYNEQFF. DNA of the CDR3: TGCAGTTCCAAAAACTACAATGAGCAGTTCTTC.

This clone was detected a few times. The chain carries TRBV28 and TRBJ2-3, with 9 bases fitting TRBD2. This CDR3 has 14 residues. Trimming took 6 bases from V and 0 from J; bases not matched to a gene: 1. From germline, CDR1 is MDHEN and CDR2 SYDVKM. The CDR3 here is CASRRGGSTDTQYF. Written as DNA, the CDR3 is TGTGCCAGCAGGCGGGGGGGGAGCACAGATACGCAGTATTTT.

The chain employs TRBV5-4 and TRBJ1-1, with D tentatively TRBD1 (6 bases). The germline CDR1 and CDR2 sequences are SGHNT and YYREEE (reference sequence). V gave up 3 bases and J gave up 5 bases, with 14 bases separating them. This CDR3 has 14 residues. CDR3 in amino acids: CASSSQGRGTEAFF. The DNA of the CDR3 is TGTGCCAGCAGCTCCCAGGGGCGGGGGACTGAAGCTTTCTTT.

V gene TRBV6-6 combines with J gene TRBJ2-3; 7 bases align to TRBD1. The junction had 8 bases not matched to a gene; V was cut back by 10 bases and J by 4 bases. Germline V CDR1 and CDR2: MNHNY, SVGAGI (reference sequence). This CDR3 contains 13 residues. This CDR3 is CATRRQGSDTQYF. Written as DNA, the CDR3 is TGTGCCACCCGCCGACAGGGCTCAGATACGCAGTATTTT.

This clone was seen a handful of times. This chain connects TRBV9 to TRBJ1-6; D is uncertain. CDR1 is SGDLS and CDR2 is YYNGEE in the germline V gene. The CDR3 contains 16 residues. V lost 0 bases to trimming and J lost 0 bases, with 7 bases between them. The CDR3 is CASSVDEGSYNSPLHF. The CDR3 nucleotides are TGTGCCAGCAGCGTAGATGAGGGCTCCTATAATTCACCCCTCCACTTT.

This rearrangement joins TRBV6-1 to TRBJ2-1; TRBD2 might be the D (6 bases). With 7 bases removed from V and 11 bases from J, the gap between germline ends came to 21 bases. CDR1 is MNHNS, CDR2 SASEGT, per germline. This CDR3 region has 14 residues. CDR3 DNA sequence: TGTGCCAGCATCGGGGACGGGACTCCCAACAAGCAGTTCTTC. It codes for CASIGDGTPNKQFF.

The V call is TRBV7-6, the J call TRBJ1-1; D might be TRBD1 (5 bases). V lost 1 base and J lost 7, with 10 bases in between. The CDR3 runs to 13 residues. Germline CDR1 SGHVS, CDR2 FNYEAQ. CDR3 sequence reads: CASSLETGLEAFF. The CDR3 region has the DNA TGTGCCAGCAGCTTAGAAACAGGCCTTGAAGCTTTCTTT.

The CDR3 here is CASSQESSGGAGELFF. For the CDR3, the DNA is TGCGCCAGCAGCCAAGAGTCTAGCGGGGGGGCCGGGGAGCTGTTTTTT. This chain uses TRBV4-1 with TRBJ2-2; TRBD2 matches at 12 bases. V dropped 0 bases and J dropped 6; count of bases not matched to a gene: 2. The CDR3 is made up of 16 amino acids. The germline gives CDR1 MGHRA, CDR2 YSYEKL.

V and J are TRBV23-1 and TRBJ1-5; 7 nucleotides align to TRBD1. TRBV23-1 is recorded as an ORF, its role being uncertain. The CDR3 runs to 15 residues. V trimming: 8 bases; J trimming: 5 bases; junction bases outside the gene matches: 12. The CDR3 DNA is TGCGCCAGCCCCGACGGAGACAGGGAGTATCAGCCCCAGCATTTT. It is translated as CASPDGDREYQPQHF.

The chain couples TRBV4-3 to TRBJ2-1, with 8 bases that match TRBD2. The CDR3 contains 15 residues. Germline V gene sequence: CDR1 LGHNA, CDR2 YSLEER. Unmatched junction bases numbered 5, after V lost 3 bases and J lost 4 bases. The CDR3 DNA sequence: TGCGCCAGCAGCCAGGTTCGGGGGGGGTACAATGAGCAGTTCTTC. This translates into CASSQVRGGYNEQFF.

This chain connects TRBV7-8 to TRBJ2-3, with TRBD2 as a possible D gene (5 bases). Trimming removed 7 bases at V and 2 bases at J, with 13 bases between. This CDR3 comprises 14 residues. Germline V gene sequence: CDR1 SGHVS, CDR2 FQNEAQ. The CDR3 DNA follows: TGTGCCAGCATCAAGGACTCAAACACAGATACGCAGTATTTT. This sequence encodes CASIKDSNTDTQYF. The full variable domain, completed using reference TRBV7-8 and TRBJ2-3, is GAGVSQSPRYKVAKRGQDVALRCDPISGHVSLFWYQQALGQGPEFLTYFQNEAQLDKSGLPSDRFFAERPEGSVSTLKIQRTQQEDSAVYLCASIKDSNTDTQYFGPGTRLTVL.

The chain couples TRBV7-3 to TRBJ2-3; TRBD1 might be the D (6 bases). The CDR3 runs to 14 residues. The germline gives CDR1 SGHTA, CDR2 FQGTGA. V was shortened by 5 bases and J by 3 bases, with 12 bases between the two germline ends. In nucleotides, the CDR3 is TGTGCCAGCAGCGAACAGGGTGGGACAGATACGCAGTATTTT. The encoded protein is CASSEQGGTDTQYF.

The genes are TRBV6-5 and TRBJ1-1; TRBD1 might be the D (6 bases). From germline, CDR1 is MNHEY and CDR2 SVGAGI. V was cut by 5 bases and J by 8 bases, with 12 bases left in between. The CDR3 covers 12 residues. The CDR3 here is CASSERGYEAFF. CDR3 sequence (DNA): TGTGCCAGCAGTGAGAGGGGGTACGAAGCTTTCTTT.

The genes are TRBV10-2 and TRBJ2-7; TRBD1 matches 7 bases. Germline V gene sequence: CDR1 WSHSY, CDR2 SAAADI. The CDR3 covers 13 residues. Trimming took 2 bases from V and 4 from J; bases not matched to a gene: 2. CDR3 DNA sequence: TGCGCCAGCAGTGAGCAACAGGGGTACGAGCAGTACTTC. Residues: CASSEQQGYEQYF.

The chain has TRBV25-1 and TRBJ2-2; a possible D gene is TRBD2 (6 bases). The CDR3 contains 14 residues. The germline V gene has CDR1 MGHDK and CDR2 SYGVNS. Deletions cut 6 bases from V and 0 bases from J, with 8 bases between. The CDR3 DNA reads as TGTGCCAGCAGGGGGGGAGCGAACACCGGGGAGCTGTTTTTT. Translated, it gives CASRGGANTGELFF. Full variable domain (remainder filled in from reference TRBV25-1 and TRBJ2-2): EADIYQTPRYLVIGTGKKITLECSQTMGHDKMYWYQQDPGMELHLIHYSYGVNSTEKGDLSSESTVSRIRTEHFPLTLESARPSHTSQYLCASRGGANTGELFFGEGSRLTVL.

This clone was detected a few times. The chain employs TRBV7-8 and TRBJ2-7; weak D call: TRBD2 (7 bases). Per the germline V gene, CDR1 is SGHVS and CDR2 is FQNEAQ. The CDR3 runs to 15 residues. The V gene lost 3 bases and the J gene lost 0 bases, with 12 bases spanning the gap. The CDR3 nucleotides read TGTGCCAGCAGCTTCGGCGGGGGCTCCTCCTACGAGCAGTACTTC. Its protein product is CASSFGGGSSYEQYF.

The rearrangement uses TRBV5-5 and TRBJ2-2, with 9 bases identical to TRBD2. CDR1 and CDR2 from the germline V gene are SGHKS and YYEKEE (reference sequence). The CDR3 sequence is 15 residues long. The ends lost 0 bases at V and 4 bases at J; junction bases unmatched: 1. This CDR3 is CASSLVSGGTGELFF. Written as DNA, the CDR3 is TGTGCCAGCAGCTTGGTTAGCGGGGGCACCGGGGAGCTGTTTTTT.

This rearrangement joins TRBV30 to TRBJ2-1, with 7 bases matching TRBD2. The V and J ends lost 2 bases and 7 bases, in that order; junction bases with no gene match: 8. This CDR3 comprises 14 residues. CDR1 and CDR2 (germline): GTSNPN, SVGIG (reference sequence). This chain's CDR3 is CAWSRLADSNEQFF. CDR3 in DNA: TGTGCCTGGAGTCGTCTAGCGGACTCTAATGAGCAGTTCTTC. Using reference TRBV30 and TRBJ2-1 for the parts outside the CDR3, the full variable domain is SQTIHQWPATLVQPVGSPLSLECTVEGTSNPNLYWYRQAAGRGLQLLFYSVGIGQISSEVPQNLSASRPQDRQFILSSKKLLLSDSGFYLCAWSRLADSNEQFFGPGTRLTVL.

The genes are TRBV5-6 and TRBJ2-3, with 8 nucleotides matching TRBD2. The CDR3 spans 17 residues. V lost 0 bases, J lost 2 bases, and 8 bases stayed unmatched. Germline V gene lookup returns CDR1 SGHDT and CDR2 YYEEEE. The CDR3 DNA sequence: TGTGCCAGCAGCTTGGAGTTAGCGCGGGGGGACACAGATACGCAGTATTTT. Protein sequence: CASSLELARGDTDTQYF.